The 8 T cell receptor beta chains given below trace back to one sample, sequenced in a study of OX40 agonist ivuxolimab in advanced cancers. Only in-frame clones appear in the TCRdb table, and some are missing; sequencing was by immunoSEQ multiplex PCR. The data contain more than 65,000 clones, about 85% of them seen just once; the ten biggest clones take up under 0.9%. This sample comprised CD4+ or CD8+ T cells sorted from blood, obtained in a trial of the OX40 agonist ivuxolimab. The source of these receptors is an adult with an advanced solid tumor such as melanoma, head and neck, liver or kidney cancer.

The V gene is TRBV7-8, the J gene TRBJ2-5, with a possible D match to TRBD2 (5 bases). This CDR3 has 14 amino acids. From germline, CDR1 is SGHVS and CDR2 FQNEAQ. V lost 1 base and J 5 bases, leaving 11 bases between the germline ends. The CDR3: CASSLGGLWETQYF. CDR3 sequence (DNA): TGTGCCAGCAGCTTAGGCGGGCTATGGGAGACCCAGTACTTC.

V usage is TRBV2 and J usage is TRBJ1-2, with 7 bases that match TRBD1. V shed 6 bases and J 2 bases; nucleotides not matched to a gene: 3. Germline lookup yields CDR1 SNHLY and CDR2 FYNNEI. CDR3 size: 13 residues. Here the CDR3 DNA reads TGTGCCAGCAGGGGGGACAGCAACTATGGCTACACCTTC. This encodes CASRGDSNYGYTF. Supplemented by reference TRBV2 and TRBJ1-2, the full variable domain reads EPEVTQTPSHQVTQMGQEVILRCVPISNHLYFYWYRQILGQKVEFLVSFYNNEISEKSEIFDDQFSVERPDGSNFTLKIRSTKLEDSAMYFCASRGDSNYGYTFGSGTRLTVV.

In DNA form, the CDR3 reads TGTGCCAGCAGCTTAGCATTCTCTAGCGGGAGCAATGAGCAGTTCTTC. Amino acids: CASSLAFSSGSNEQFF. J is TRBJ2-1 and V is TRBV7-8, with 10 nucleotides matching TRBD2. Germline values: CDR1 SGHVS, CDR2 FQNEAQ. V shed 0 bases and J 6 bases; nucleotides not matched to a gene: 5. The CDR3 is made up of 16 amino acids.

The CDR3 DNA sequence: TGTGCCAGTAGCTCGACAGGGTTAGGCTACACCTTC. This sequence encodes CASSSTGLGYTF. This chain joins TRBV19 and TRBJ1-2; TRBD1 agrees at 7 bases. From germline, CDR1 is LNHDA and CDR2 SQIVND (reference sequence). The CDR3 has 12 residues. Trimming took 6 bases from V and 8 from J; bases not matched to a gene: 6.

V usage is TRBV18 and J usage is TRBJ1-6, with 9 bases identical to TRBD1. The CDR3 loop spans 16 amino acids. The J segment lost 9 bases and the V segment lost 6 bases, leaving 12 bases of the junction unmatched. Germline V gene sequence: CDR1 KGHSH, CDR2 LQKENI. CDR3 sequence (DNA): TGTGCCAGCTCCTTACAGGGGGCTACTGGAGGTTCACCCCTCCACTTT. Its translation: CASSLQGATGGSPLHF.

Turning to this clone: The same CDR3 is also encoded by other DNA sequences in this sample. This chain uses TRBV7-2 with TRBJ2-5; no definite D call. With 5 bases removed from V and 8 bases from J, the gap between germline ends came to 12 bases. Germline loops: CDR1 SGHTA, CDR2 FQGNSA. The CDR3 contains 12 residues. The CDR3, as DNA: TGTGCCAGCAGCCCCTACCAAGGAACCCAGTACTTC. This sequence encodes CASSPYQGTQYF.

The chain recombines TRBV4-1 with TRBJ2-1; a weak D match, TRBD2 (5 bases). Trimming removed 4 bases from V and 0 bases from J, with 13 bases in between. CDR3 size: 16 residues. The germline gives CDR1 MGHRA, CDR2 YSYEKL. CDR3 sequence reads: CASSRLEGFSYNEQFF. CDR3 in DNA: TGCGCCAGCAGCCGTTTAGAGGGATTCTCCTACAATGAGCAGTTCTTC.

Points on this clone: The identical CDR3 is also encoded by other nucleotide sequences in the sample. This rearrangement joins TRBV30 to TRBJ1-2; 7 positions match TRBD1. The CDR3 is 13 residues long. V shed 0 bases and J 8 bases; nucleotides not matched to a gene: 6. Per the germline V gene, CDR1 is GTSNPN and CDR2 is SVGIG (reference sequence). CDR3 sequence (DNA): TGTGCCTGGAGTGTCGGCCCAGGGGGGGGCTACACCTTC. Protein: CAWSVGPGGGYTF.